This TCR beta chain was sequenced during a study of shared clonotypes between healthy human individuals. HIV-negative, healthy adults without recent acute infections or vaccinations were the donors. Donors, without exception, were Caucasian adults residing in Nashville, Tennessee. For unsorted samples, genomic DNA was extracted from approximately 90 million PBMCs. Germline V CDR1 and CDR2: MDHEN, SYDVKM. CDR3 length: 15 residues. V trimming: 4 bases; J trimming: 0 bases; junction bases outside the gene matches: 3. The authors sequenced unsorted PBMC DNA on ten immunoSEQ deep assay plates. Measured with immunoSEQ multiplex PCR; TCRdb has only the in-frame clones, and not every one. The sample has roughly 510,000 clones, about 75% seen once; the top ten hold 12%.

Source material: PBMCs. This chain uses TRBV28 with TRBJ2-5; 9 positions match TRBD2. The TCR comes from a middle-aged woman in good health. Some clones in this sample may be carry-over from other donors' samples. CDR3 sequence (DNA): TGTGCCAGCAGTTACCTAGCGGGGAACCAAGAGACCCAGTACTTC. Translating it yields CASSYLAGNQETQYF.